The next 10 T cell receptor beta chains were all read from a single sample in a study of T-cell reconstitution after alpha-beta-depleted transplantation in children. TCRbeta library preparation incorporated unique molecular identifiers. MiXCR, run by TCRdb on the PCR reads, gives a single entry per CDR3 protein. The sample has approximately 70,000 distinct CDR3 sequences, roughly 5.2% seen once. The material sequenced was PBMCs, mostly from graft donor cells, taken 180 days after TCRalphabeta/CD19-depleted stem cell transplant. Receptors were obtained from a boy younger than two who had a stem cell transplant for acute myeloid leukemia, so the T cells may come from the graft donor.

There are many counts of this clonotype. The chain couples TRBV5-5 to TRBJ1-5; D uncertain. V was pared by 0 bases and J by 0 bases, with 7 bases between. The CDR3 is made up of 15 amino acids. Germline values: CDR1 SGHKS, CDR2 YYEKEE (reference sequence). The CDR3 sequence: CASSLVGNSNQPQHF. CDR3 nucleotides: TGTGCCAGCAGCTTGGTTGGGAATAGCAATCAGCCCCAGCATTTT.

Judged by abundance, this clonotype is medium-sized. The V gene is TRBV10-3, the J gene TRBJ2-1; 9 bases line up with TRBD2. The CDR3 covers 14 residues. J gave up 3 bases and V 9 bases, and 6 bases lay outside the gene matches. Germline CDR1 and CDR2: ENHRY and SYGVKD. The CDR3 loop is CAMAGTSLYNEQFF. CDR3 DNA: TGTGCCATGGCCGGGACTAGCCTCTACAATGAGCAGTTCTTC.

In its sample, this clonotype was seen many times. The chain is built from TRBV6-1 and TRBJ2-2; no reliable D call. Germline V gives CDR1 MNHNS, CDR2 SASEGT. V lost 4 bases and J lost 9, with 9 bases in between. There are 12 residues in the CDR3. CDR3 DNA: TGTGCCAGCAGTGCTGTAAGGTGGGAGCTGTTTTTT. This sequence encodes CASSAVRWELFF.

The sample holds a few counts of this clonotype. The chain is built from TRBV11-2 and TRBJ2-6, with a tentative D call TRBD2 (7 bases). Germline V lookup: CDR1 SGHAT, CDR2 FQNNGV. The ends were cut back, 4 bases at V and 2 bases at J, with 24 bases in the middle. This CDR3 is built from 20 residues. The CDR3 here is CASSSFRLGQGRAGANVLTF. In DNA, the CDR3 is TGTGCCAGCAGCTCCTTTAGATTGGGGCAGGGGAGGGCTGGGGCCAACGTCCTGACTTTC.

This clonotype has ten or more counts. The chain uses TRBV6-2 or TRBV6-3 and TRBJ1-2; D perhaps matches TRBD1 (6 bases). V lost 2 bases to trimming and J lost 4 bases, with 11 bases between them. Germline CDR1 MNHEY, CDR2 SVGEGT. This CDR3 is built from 14 residues. CDR3 sequence: CASSYRDNGYGYTF. CDR3 sequence (DNA): TGTGCCAGCAGTTACCGGGACAACGGCTATGGCTACACCTTC.

This clonotype was seen at least ten times. This sequence joins TRBV11-2 and TRBJ2-3, with a possible D match to TRBD1 (5 bases). The ends were cut back, 3 bases at V and 5 bases at J, with 15 bases in the middle. CDR3 length equals 15 residues. Germline V gene sequence: CDR1 SGHAT, CDR2 FQNNGV. In DNA form, the CDR3 reads TGTGCCAGCAGCTTCGGCAGGGTTCCAGTAGATACGCAGTATTTT. This sequence encodes CASSFGRVPVDTQYF.

At least ten counts were recorded for this clonotype. This chain joins TRBV7-9 and TRBJ2-4, with D unclear. CDR1 and CDR2 (germline): SEHNR, FQNEAQ (reference sequence). The germline V and J ends were trimmed by 1 base and 0 bases, with 4 bases remaining between them. The CDR3 consists of 14 residues. This chain's CDR3 is CASSLGLAKNIQYF. CDR3 DNA: TGTGCCAGCAGCTTAGGCCTAGCCAAAAACATTCAGTACTTC.

This clonotype was found many times. As DNA, the CDR3 is TGCGCCAGCAGCTTGGATCCAGGATTGAACACTGAAGCTTTCTTT. This gives the protein CASSLDPGLNTEAFF. V and J are TRBV5-1 and TRBJ1-1; D is uncertain. Germline loops: CDR1 SGHRS, CDR2 YFSETQ. The V end lost 0 bases, the J end lost 0 bases, and 9 bases lay between the germline ends. CDR3 length: 15 residues. The full variable domain, with the rest looked up from reference TRBV5-1 and TRBJ1-1, is KAGVTQTPRYLIKTRGQQVTLSCSPISGHRSVSWYQQTPGQGLQFLFEYFSETQRNKGNFPGRFSGRQFSNSRSEMNVSTLELGDSALYLCASSLDPGLNTEAFFGQGTRLTVV.

The gene calls are TRBV6-2 or TRBV6-3 and TRBJ2-1; D is perhaps TRBD1 or TRBD2 (6 bases each). Per the germline V gene, CDR1 is MNHEY and CDR2 is SVGEGT. CDR3 size: 19 residues. V was pared by 7 bases and J by 5 bases, with 30 bases between. The CDR3 sequence: CASTTPRASAGTRHNEQFF. Written as DNA, the CDR3 is TGTGCCAGCACCACACCGAGGGCTAGCGCTGGGACACGGCACAATGAGCAGTTCTTC.

This clonotype was counted at least ten times. The chain is built from TRBV30 and TRBJ1-5; 7 bases line up with TRBD1. Per the germline V gene, CDR1 is GTSNPN and CDR2 is SVGIG (reference sequence). The V and J ends lost 2 bases and 7 bases, in that order; junction bases with no gene match: 5. This CDR3 comprises 13 residues. The CDR3, as DNA: TGTGCCTGGAGTCTCAGACAGGGACAGCCCCAGCATTTT. Amino acid sequence: CAWSLRQGQPQHF.